Listed below are T cell receptor beta chains from one sample, sequenced in a study of CD8 T cells in Susac syndrome. TCRdb reprocessed the immunoSEQ multiplex PCR reads with MiXCR, giving one entry per CDR3 protein. The profile shows roughly 120,000 distinct CDR3 sequences, 80% to 95% of them singletons. Specimen: CD8+ T cells from PBMCs. The receptors stem from a human donor with multiple sclerosis. Each CDR3 is given with its conserved first and last residue. Each record gives: J gene, clone size, D gene, V gene, CDR3 DNA, CDR3 protein. D genes are given only for firm matches. Where a row states a size, it is once, few, many or the class of an expanded clone; other rows omit it.

J gene: TRBJ2-2
clone size: once
D gene: .
V gene: TRBV9
CDR3 DNA: TGTGCCAGCAGCGTAGGGGGCACCAGGGAGCTGTTTTTT
CDR3 protein: CASSVGGTRELFF

J gene: TRBJ1-1
clone size: .
D gene: .
V gene: TRBV16
CDR3 DNA: TGTGCCAGCAGCCAATGGGGGGACGGGCGAGCTTTCTTT
CDR3 protein: CASSQWGDGRAFF

J gene: TRBJ2-5
clone size: .
D gene: TRBD2
V gene: TRBV13
CDR3 DNA: TGTGCCAGCAGCCGGGGACTAGCGGGGTCCGGTGTGGAGACCCAGTACTTC
CDR3 protein: CASSRGLAGSGVETQYF

J gene: TRBJ2-1
clone size: .
D gene: .
V gene: TRBV3-1
CDR3 DNA: TGTGCCAGCAGCCCCCGTCCGGGAACTTCAGCCTACAATGAGCAGTTCTTC
CDR3 protein: CASSPRPGTSAYNEQFF

J gene: TRBJ1-2
clone size: .
D gene: TRBD1
V gene: TRBV27
CDR3 DNA: TGTGCCAGCGGACAGGCAACCGGCTACACCTTC
CDR3 protein: CASGQATGYTF

J gene: TRBJ2-4
clone size: .
D gene: .
V gene: TRBV12-3/TRBV12-4
CDR3 DNA: TGTGCCAGCAGTTTTGGGCCCGAAGCCAAAAACATTCAGTACTTC
CDR3 protein: CASSFGPEAKNIQYF

J gene: TRBJ2-5
clone size: .
D gene: .
V gene: TRBV24-1
CDR3 DNA: TGTGCCACCAGTGCTAGGGGTCGGGAAGAGACCCAGTACTTC
CDR3 protein: CATSARGREETQYF

J gene: TRBJ2-3
clone size: .
D gene: TRBD2
V gene: TRBV27
CDR3 DNA: TGTGCCAGCAGTTTTGAAAGCGGGAGGGCCGCAGATACGCAGTATTTT
CDR3 protein: CASSFESGRAADTQYF

J gene: TRBJ1-1
clone size: .
D gene: .
V gene: TRBV28
CDR3 DNA: TGTGCCAGCAGCACAGGGTTCGGCACTGAAGCTTTCTTT
CDR3 protein: CASSTGFGTEAFF

J gene: TRBJ1-2
clone size: few
D gene: TRBD1
V gene: TRBV9
CDR3 DNA: TGTGCCAGCAGCGCCGGGCGACAGGGAGGCTACACCTTC
CDR3 protein: CASSAGRQGGYTF

J gene: TRBJ1-2
clone size: .
D gene: .
V gene: TRBV6-2/TRBV6-3
CDR3 DNA: TGTGCCAGCAGTGCTCAGGGGAGCAACTATGGCTACACCTTC
CDR3 protein: CASSAQGSNYGYTF

J gene: TRBJ2-5
clone size: .
D gene: TRBD2
V gene: TRBV29-1
CDR3 DNA: TGCAGCGTTGAACTCGCGGGAGGCCCGATTTTGACCCAGTACTTC
CDR3 protein: CSVELAGGPILTQYF

J gene: TRBJ2-3
clone size: .
D gene: TRBD2
V gene: TRBV27
CDR3 DNA: TGTGCCAGCAGTTTAGCGGGAGATACAGATACGCAGTATTTT
CDR3 protein: CASSLAGDTDTQYF

J gene: TRBJ2-7
clone size: .
D gene: .
V gene: TRBV2
CDR3 DNA: TGTGCCAGCAGTGAGGGTTTAGGGACCTACGAGCAGTACTTC
CDR3 protein: CASSEGLGTYEQYF

J gene: TRBJ2-3
clone size: .
D gene: TRBD1
V gene: TRBV7-9
CDR3 DNA: TGTGCCAGCAGCTACGGACAGGGTGGCGATACGCAGTATTTT
CDR3 protein: CASSYGQGGDTQYF

J gene: TRBJ2-2
clone size: once
D gene: TRBD1
V gene: TRBV29-1
CDR3 DNA: TGCAGCGTTGTCGGGATCCAGGGGGCCTCCGGGGAGCTGTTTTTT
CDR3 protein: CSVVGIQGASGELFF

J gene: TRBJ2-7
clone size: .
D gene: .
V gene: TRBV5-4
CDR3 DNA: TGTGCCAGCAGCTTGGCCTCTAACGAGCAGTACTTC
CDR3 protein: CASSLASNEQYF

J gene: TRBJ2-5
clone size: .
D gene: .
V gene: TRBV12-3/TRBV12-4
CDR3 DNA: TGTGCCAGCAGTTTATCCCGGACCTATCCAAACTTC
CDR3 protein: CASSLSRTYPNF

J gene: TRBJ2-5
clone size: .
D gene: .
V gene: TRBV3-1
CDR3 DNA: TGTGCCAGCGGGCAAGAGACCCAGTACTTC
CDR3 protein: CASGQETQYF

J gene: TRBJ1-1
clone size: .
D gene: TRBD1
V gene: TRBV27
CDR3 DNA: TGTGCCAGTCAGGGGGTGGCTGAAGCTTTCTTT
CDR3 protein: CASQGVAEAFF

J gene: TRBJ1-5
clone size: .
D gene: .
V gene: TRBV4-1
CDR3 DNA: TGCGCCAGCAGCCAAGATGTGAGTAGCAATCAGCCCCAGCATTTT
CDR3 protein: CASSQDVSSNQPQHF

J gene: TRBJ2-3
clone size: .
D gene: TRBD1
V gene: TRBV4-1
CDR3 DNA: TGCGCCAGCAGCCGACAGGGTGAGACGAACACAGATACGCAGTATTTT
CDR3 protein: CASSRQGETNTDTQYF

J gene: TRBJ2-5
clone size: .
D gene: TRBD1
V gene: TRBV5-1
CDR3 DNA: TGCGCCAGCAGCGCGAAAGCGACAGGGCTAGAGACCCAGTACTTC
CDR3 protein: CASSAKATGLETQYF

J gene: TRBJ2-1
clone size: .
D gene: TRBD1
V gene: TRBV28
CDR3 DNA: TGTGCCAGCAGTTTATCTAGACAGGGAAGCTACAATGAGCAGTTCTTC
CDR3 protein: CASSLSRQGSYNEQFF

J gene: TRBJ2-2
clone size: .
D gene: .
V gene: TRBV24-1
CDR3 DNA: TGTGCCACAGAGGGGCAGGGTTACACCGGGGAGCTGTTTTTT
CDR3 protein: CATEGQGYTGELFF

J gene: TRBJ1-2
clone size: .
D gene: TRBD1
V gene: TRBV5-4
CDR3 DNA: TGTGCCAGCCGAACGTGGACAGGGGACTATGGCTACACCTTC
CDR3 protein: CASRTWTGDYGYTF

J gene: TRBJ1-1
clone size: .
D gene: .
V gene: TRBV2
CDR3 DNA: TGTGCCAGCGGCGGGACGGTGAACACTGAAGCTTTCTTT
CDR3 protein: CASGGTVNTEAFF

J gene: TRBJ2-1
clone size: .
D gene: TRBD1
V gene: TRBV3-1
CDR3 DNA: TGTGCCAGCAGCCAACTCGGGACAGGGGGCTTCAATGAGCAGTTCTTC
CDR3 protein: CASSQLGTGGFNEQFF

J gene: TRBJ2-7
clone size: .
D gene: TRBD2
V gene: TRBV3-1
CDR3 DNA: TGTGCCAGCATGGGGGGGACGATCTACGAGCAGTACTTC
CDR3 protein: CASMGGTIYEQYF

J gene: TRBJ2-5
clone size: .
D gene: .
V gene: TRBV30
CDR3 DNA: TGTGCCTGGAGTGTACGAGGACGAAGGGAGACCCAGTACTTC
CDR3 protein: CAWSVRGRRETQYF

J gene: TRBJ2-3
clone size: .
D gene: TRBD2
V gene: TRBV7-9
CDR3 DNA: TGTGCCAGCAGGGGCGGGAGGTCCACAGATACGCAGTATTTT
CDR3 protein: CASRGGRSTDTQYF

J gene: TRBJ2-5
clone size: .
D gene: TRBD2
V gene: TRBV7-2
CDR3 DNA: TGTGCCAGCAGCTTCACCATTTCGCTAGCGGGAGGACGGGGAGAGACCCAGTACTTC
CDR3 protein: CASSFTISLAGGRGETQYF

J gene: TRBJ2-7
clone size: .
D gene: .
V gene: TRBV27
CDR3 DNA: TGTGCCAGCAGTTTCGGCAGCCACTACGAGCAGTACTTC
CDR3 protein: CASSFGSHYEQYF

J gene: TRBJ2-3
clone size: .
D gene: TRBD1
V gene: TRBV2
CDR3 DNA: TGTGCCAGCAGTGAGGGTCAGGGGGCCTCAGATACGCAGTATTTT
CDR3 protein: CASSEGQGASDTQYF

J gene: TRBJ2-7
clone size: .
D gene: .
V gene: TRBV6-5
CDR3 DNA: TGTGCCAGCAGTTACACTGGGACCTCCTACGAGCAGTACTTC
CDR3 protein: CASSYTGTSYEQYF

J gene: TRBJ2-5
clone size: once
D gene: TRBD1
V gene: TRBV10-3
CDR3 DNA: TGTGCCATCAGACAGACAGGGGAACAAGAGACCCAGTACTTC
CDR3 protein: CAIRQTGEQETQYF

J gene: TRBJ2-7
clone size: .
D gene: .
V gene: TRBV27
CDR3 DNA: TGTGCCAGCAGTTTAAGGGTTGGCTACACCTACGAGCAGTACTTC
CDR3 protein: CASSLRVGYTYEQYF

J gene: TRBJ2-1
clone size: .
D gene: .
V gene: TRBV6-5
CDR3 DNA: TGTGCCAGCTCGACAAACGTAGAATCCAATGAGCAGTTCTTC
CDR3 protein: CASSTNVESNEQFF

J gene: TRBJ1-5
clone size: .
D gene: .
V gene: TRBV5-4
CDR3 DNA: TGTGCCAGCAGCCCGACAGAGCATCAGCCCCAGCATTTT
CDR3 protein: CASSPTEHQPQHF

J gene: TRBJ1-2
clone size: .
D gene: TRBD1
V gene: TRBV5-1
CDR3 DNA: TGCGCCAGCAGCTTGGACCCGGGACAGGGGACGGCGGGCGAACGTTATGGCTACACCTTC
CDR3 protein: CASSLDPGQGTAGERYGYTF

J gene: TRBJ2-1
clone size: .
D gene: .
V gene: TRBV29-1
CDR3 DNA: TGCAGCGAGGAGGAGAGGGGCTACAATGAGCAGTTCTTC
CDR3 protein: CSEEERGYNEQFF

J gene: TRBJ2-3
clone size: .
D gene: TRBD2
V gene: TRBV9
CDR3 DNA: TGTGCCAGCACCCTAGCGGGAGAGGTGGGCACAGATACGCAGTATTTT
CDR3 protein: CASTLAGEVGTDTQYF

J gene: TRBJ1-2
clone size: few
D gene: TRBD1
V gene: TRBV3-1
CDR3 DNA: TGTGCCAGCAGCCAAGGGACAGGGAGCTATGGCTACACCTTC
CDR3 protein: CASSQGTGSYGYTF

J gene: TRBJ2-1
clone size: once
D gene: .
V gene: TRBV24-1
CDR3 DNA: TGTGCCACCAGTGATTCCCTCAGCACGATCTCCTACAATGAGCAGTTCTTC
CDR3 protein: CATSDSLSTISYNEQFF

J gene: TRBJ1-1
clone size: .
D gene: .
V gene: TRBV29-1
CDR3 DNA: TGCAGCGTTGAGTTAGGGGGTGAAGCTTTCTTT
CDR3 protein: CSVELGGEAFF

J gene: TRBJ2-1
clone size: .
D gene: TRBD2
V gene: TRBV2
CDR3 DNA: TGTGCCAGCAGTGGTTTTCAGTTGAGGGGAGGGAGCTCCTACAATGAGCAGTTCTTC
CDR3 protein: CASSGFQLRGGSSYNEQFF

J gene: TRBJ2-5
clone size: .
D gene: .
V gene: TRBV7-2
CDR3 DNA: TGTGCCAGCAGCTTAGCAGAGTACCAAGAGACCCAGTACTTC
CDR3 protein: CASSLAEYQETQYF

J gene: TRBJ2-3
clone size: .
D gene: TRBD2
V gene: TRBV6-5
CDR3 DNA: TGTGCCAGCGGGGGGGGCACAGATACGCAGTATTTT
CDR3 protein: CASGGGTDTQYF

J gene: TRBJ2-3
clone size: .
D gene: TRBD1
V gene: TRBV11-2
CDR3 DNA: TGTGCCAGTACCCAGGGGACAGGGGGCCCAGATACGCAGTATTTT
CDR3 protein: CASTQGTGGPDTQYF

J gene: TRBJ2-2
clone size: .
D gene: .
V gene: TRBV5-1
CDR3 DNA: TGCGCCAGCAGCTTGGAGTGGGAGCCTCTCCGCGGGGAGCTGTTTTTT
CDR3 protein: CASSLEWEPLRGELFF

J gene: TRBJ2-1
clone size: .
D gene: .
V gene: TRBV7-9
CDR3 DNA: TGTGCCAGCAGCTTAGAACAGGATGAGCAGTTCTTC
CDR3 protein: CASSLEQDEQFF